The clone carrying this TCR beta chain has more than one count but fewer than ten. Its antigen is as yet unknown. This entry belongs to a study of early T cells in non-severe SARS-CoV-2 infection. The length of the CDR3 is 16 residues. Germline V gene lookup returns CDR1 LGHDT and CDR2 YNNKEL (reference sequence). The J segment lost 1 base and the V segment lost 3 bases, leaving 7 bases of the junction unmatched. Individual cDNA molecules were tagged with unique molecular identifiers. TCRdb independently ran MiXCR on the 5' RACE reads; one entry per CDR3 protein. Of about 22,000 distinct CDR3 sequences in the sample, around 4% were seen once. Overall study results and limits: Matches to VDJdb favored anti-spike CD8 responses and missed private and CD4 specificities.

The clonotype originates from an adult who was a healthcare worker with PCR-confirmed SARS-CoV-2 infection or an uninfected control (not recorded which). Sequenced sample: whole blood. This chain uses TRBV3-1 with TRBJ1-2, with TRBD1 matching 8 bases. The CDR3 coding sequence is TGTGCCAGCAGCCAGGCCCCGGGACAGGTTAACTATGGCTACACCTTC. Amino acids: CASSQAPGQVNYGYTF.